The sample holds one count of the clone carrying this TCR beta chain. This entry comes from a study of blood T cell repertoires in COVID-19. Study in general: From T cells, B-cell-depleted T cells, or PBMCs came the material, which was cDNA or gDNA.

Profiled with immunoSEQ multiplex PCR; TCRdb holds only in-frame clones, not every one. The table lists roughly 310,000 clones, approximately 87% of them singletons, with under 5% in the top ten. This clonotype originated in a woman between 50 and 59 years old with active or convalescent COVID-19. The sequenced sample consisted of peripheral blood.

CDR3 protein: CASTIGTAGNIQYF. The CDR3 DNA sequence: TGCGCCAGCACGATCGGGACAGCGGGAAACATTCAGTACTTC. The chain is built from TRBV5-1 and TRBJ2-4; a weak D match, TRBD1 (7 bases). Germline V gene sequence: CDR1 SGHRS, CDR2 YFSETQ. Trimming removed 6 bases from V and 6 bases from J, with 16 bases in between. There are 14 residues in the CDR3.